Detailed here is one T cell receptor (beta chain). Only in-frame clones appear in the TCRdb table, and some are missing; sequencing was by immunoSEQ multiplex PCR. The data contain over a million clones, 96% of them seen just once; the ten biggest clones take up more than 0.9%. There are 16 residues in the CDR3. The trim removed 2 bases at V and 5 bases at J, leaving 5 bases unmatched. Germline lookup yields CDR1 SGHRS and CDR2 YFSETQ. The source of the sample is a study of shared clonotypes between healthy human individuals. Free of recent acute infections or vaccinations, the donors were healthy HIV-negative adults.

This chain uses TRBV5-1 with TRBJ2-3; 13 positions match TRBD2. The sample taken for sequencing was naive CD4+ T cells sorted from blood. Subset meaning: CD45RA+ positively selected. The receptor comes from a man younger than 45 in good health. CDR3 coding DNA: TGCGCCAGCAGCTTAGGACTAGCGGGAGCGGGAGATACGCAGTATTTT. It codes for CASSLGLAGAGDTQYF.